This TCR beta chain is drawn from a study of Graves' ophthalmopathy and Graves' hyperthyroidism. Whole-study findings and limits: Predictions made by the model for ophthalmopathy progression reached approximately 71% sensitivity and less than 80% specificity. With about 88% sensitivity and roughly 77% specificity, a 13-signature model separated ophthalmopathy from stable hyperthyroidism. Blood also contained most of the expanded thyroid clonotypes above 0.001 frequency.

From RNA, the CDR3 regions of TCR beta chains were amplified and sequenced. Amplification began with first-round RT-PCR using HTBI primers, then second-round multiplex PCR was performed. One entry per CDR3 protein results from TCRdb running MiXCR on the multiplex PCR reads. This sample has a few hundred thousand distinct CDR3 sequences; approximately 37% occur once, and the top ten carry about 4.6%. This clonotype has at least ten counts. Its specificity is not known. The CDR3 has 15 residues. Looked up from germline, CDR1 is SGHVS and CDR2 is FQNEAQ. Trimming cost V 5 bases and J 1 base; bases outside gene matches: 6. Pregnant or lactating patients and those with other autoimmune diseases or uncontrolled infections were excluded.

The receptor's source is an adult man with Graves' hyperthyroidism. The rearrangement uses TRBV7-8 and TRBJ1-1, with TRBD1 matching over 8 bases. Sequencing was carried out using peripheral blood or thyroid tissue (not recorded which). This chain's CDR3 is CASSMDRDWNTEAFF. CDR3 in DNA: TGTGCCAGCAGCATGGACAGGGACTGGAACACTGAAGCTTTCTTT.